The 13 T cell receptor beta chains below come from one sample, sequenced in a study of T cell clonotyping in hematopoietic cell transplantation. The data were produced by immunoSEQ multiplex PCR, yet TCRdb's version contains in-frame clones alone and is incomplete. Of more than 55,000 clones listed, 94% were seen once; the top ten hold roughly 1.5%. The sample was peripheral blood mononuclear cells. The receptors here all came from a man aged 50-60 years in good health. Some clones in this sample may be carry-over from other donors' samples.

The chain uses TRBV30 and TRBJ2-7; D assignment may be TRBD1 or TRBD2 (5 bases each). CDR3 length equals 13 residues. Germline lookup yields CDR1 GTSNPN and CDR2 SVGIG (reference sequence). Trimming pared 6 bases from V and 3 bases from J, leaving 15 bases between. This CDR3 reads CACLGDGNYEQYF. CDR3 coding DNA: TGTGCCTGCCTGGGGGACGGGAACTACGAGCAGTACTTC. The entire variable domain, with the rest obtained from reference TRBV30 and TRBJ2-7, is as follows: SQTIHQWPATLVQPVGSPLSLECTVEGTSNPNLYWYRQAAGRGLQLLFYSVGIGQISSEVPQNLSASRPQDRQFILSSKKLLLSDSGFYLCACLGDGNYEQYFGPGTRLTVT.

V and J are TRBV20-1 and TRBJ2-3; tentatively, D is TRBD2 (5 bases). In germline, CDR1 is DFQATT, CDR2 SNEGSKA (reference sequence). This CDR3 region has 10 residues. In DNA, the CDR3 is TGCAGCCCGGGGACAGATACGCAGTATTTT. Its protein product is CSPGTDTQYF.

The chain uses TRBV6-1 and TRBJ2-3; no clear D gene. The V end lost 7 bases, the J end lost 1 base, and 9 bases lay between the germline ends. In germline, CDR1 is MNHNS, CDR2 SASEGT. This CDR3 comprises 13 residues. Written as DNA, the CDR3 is TGTGCCAGCAATCGAGACGGCACAGATACGCAGTATTTT. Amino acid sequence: CASNRDGTDTQYF.

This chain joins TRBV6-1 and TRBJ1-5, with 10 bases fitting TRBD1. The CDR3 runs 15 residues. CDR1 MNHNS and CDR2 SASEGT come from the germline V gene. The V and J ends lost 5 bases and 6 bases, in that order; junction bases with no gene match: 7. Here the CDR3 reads CASSNMDRGFQPQHF. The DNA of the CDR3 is TGTGCCAGCAGTAACATGGACAGGGGGTTTCAGCCCCAGCATTTT.

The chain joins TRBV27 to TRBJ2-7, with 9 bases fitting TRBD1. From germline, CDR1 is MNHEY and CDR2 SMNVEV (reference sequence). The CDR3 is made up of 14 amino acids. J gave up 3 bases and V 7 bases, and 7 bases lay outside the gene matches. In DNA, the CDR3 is TGTGCCAGCACCCGGGGACAGGGAATCTACGAGCAGTACTTC. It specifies CASTRGQGIYEQYF.

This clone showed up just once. CDR3 region: CASKITGTGNQPQHF. DNA for the CDR3: TGTGCCAGCAAAATTACCGGGACAGGGAATCAGCCCCAGCATTTT. The chain couples TRBV6-6 to TRBJ1-5, with 9 positions matching TRBD1. Germline V gene data show CDR1 as MNHNY and CDR2 as SVGAGI (reference sequence). With 7 bases clipped from V and 4 bases from J, the junction kept 8 bases outside the gene matches. CDR3 length: 15 residues.

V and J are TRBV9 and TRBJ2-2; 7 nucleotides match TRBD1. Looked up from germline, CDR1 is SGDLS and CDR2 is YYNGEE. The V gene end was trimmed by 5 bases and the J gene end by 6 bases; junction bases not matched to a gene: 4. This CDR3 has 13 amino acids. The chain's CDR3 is CASRPTGPGELFF. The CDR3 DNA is TGTGCCAGCAGACCGACAGGGCCCGGGGAGCTGTTTTTT.

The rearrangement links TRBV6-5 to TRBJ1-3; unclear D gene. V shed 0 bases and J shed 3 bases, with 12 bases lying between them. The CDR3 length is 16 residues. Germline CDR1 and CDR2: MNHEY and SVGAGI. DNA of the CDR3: TGTGCCAGCAGTTACTCGCGAGGGCTAGGTGGAAACACCATATATTTT. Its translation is CASSYSRGLGGNTIYF.

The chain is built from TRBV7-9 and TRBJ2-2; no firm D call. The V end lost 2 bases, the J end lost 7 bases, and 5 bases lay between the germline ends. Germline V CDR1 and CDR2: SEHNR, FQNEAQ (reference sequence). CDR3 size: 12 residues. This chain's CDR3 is CASSLSSGELFF. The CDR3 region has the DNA TGTGCCAGCAGCTTATCTAGCGGGGAGCTGTTTTTT.

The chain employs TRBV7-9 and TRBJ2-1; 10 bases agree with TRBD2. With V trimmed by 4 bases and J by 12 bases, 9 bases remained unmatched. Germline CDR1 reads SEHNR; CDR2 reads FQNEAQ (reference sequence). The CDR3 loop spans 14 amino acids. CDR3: CASSSRAGGGRQFF. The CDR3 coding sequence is TGTGCCAGCAGCTCAAGAGCGGGAGGGGGTCGGCAGTTCTTC.

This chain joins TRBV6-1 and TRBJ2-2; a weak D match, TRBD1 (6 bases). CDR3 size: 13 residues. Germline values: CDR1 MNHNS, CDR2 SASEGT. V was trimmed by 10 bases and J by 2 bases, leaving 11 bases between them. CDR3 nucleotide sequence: TGTGCCATTCGACAGGTTAACACCGGGGAGCTGTTTTTT. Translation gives CAIRQVNTGELFF.

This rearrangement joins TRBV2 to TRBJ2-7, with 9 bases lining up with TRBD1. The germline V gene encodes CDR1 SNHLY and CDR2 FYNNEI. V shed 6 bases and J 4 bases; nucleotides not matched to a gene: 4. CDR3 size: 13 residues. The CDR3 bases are TGTGCCAGCAGGGGACAGGGAATTTACGAGCAGTACTTC. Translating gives CASRGQGIYEQYF.

The chain's CDR3 is CASSNPTGGRETQYF. The CDR3 region has the DNA TGTGCCAGTAGTAACCCCACAGGGGGCAGGGAGACCCAGTACTTC. The rearrangement joins TRBV19 to TRBJ2-5, with 9 positions matching TRBD1. Germline V CDR1 and CDR2: LNHDA, SQIVND (reference sequence). V lost 4 bases to trimming and J lost 5 bases; unmatched junction nucleotides: 8. The CDR3 covers 15 residues.